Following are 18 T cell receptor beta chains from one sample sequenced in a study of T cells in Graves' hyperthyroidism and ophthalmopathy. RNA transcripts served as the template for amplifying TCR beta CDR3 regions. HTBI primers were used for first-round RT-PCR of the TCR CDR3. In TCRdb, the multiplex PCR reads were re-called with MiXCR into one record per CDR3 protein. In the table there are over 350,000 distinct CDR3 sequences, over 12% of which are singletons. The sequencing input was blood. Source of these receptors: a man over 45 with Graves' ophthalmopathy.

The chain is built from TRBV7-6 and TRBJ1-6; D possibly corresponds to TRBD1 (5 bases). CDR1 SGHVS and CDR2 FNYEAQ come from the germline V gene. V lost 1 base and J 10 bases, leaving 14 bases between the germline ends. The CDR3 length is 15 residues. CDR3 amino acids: CASSLGRGEGSPLHF. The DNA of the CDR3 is TGTGCCAGCAGCTTAGGACGGGGCGAGGGATCACCCCTCCACTTT. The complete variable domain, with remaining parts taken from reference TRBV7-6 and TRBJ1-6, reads GAGVSQSPRYKVTKRGQDVALRCDPISGHVSLYWYRQALGQGPEFLTYFNYEAQQDKSGLPNDRFSAERPEGSISTLTIQRTEQRDSAMYRCASSLGRGEGSPLHFGNGTRLTVT.

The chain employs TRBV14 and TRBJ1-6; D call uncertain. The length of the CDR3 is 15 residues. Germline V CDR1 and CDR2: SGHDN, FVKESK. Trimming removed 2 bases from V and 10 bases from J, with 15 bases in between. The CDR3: CASSQFDLAESPLHF. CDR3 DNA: TGTGCCAGCAGCCAATTCGACTTAGCAGAATCACCCCTCCACTTT.

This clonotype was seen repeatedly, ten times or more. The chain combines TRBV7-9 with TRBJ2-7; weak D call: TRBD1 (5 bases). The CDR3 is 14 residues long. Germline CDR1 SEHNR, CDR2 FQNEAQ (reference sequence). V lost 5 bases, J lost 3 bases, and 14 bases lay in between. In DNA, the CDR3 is TGTGCCAGCAGCGGGTACAGGTGGGGCTACGAGCAGTACTTC. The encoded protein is CASSGYRWGYEQYF.

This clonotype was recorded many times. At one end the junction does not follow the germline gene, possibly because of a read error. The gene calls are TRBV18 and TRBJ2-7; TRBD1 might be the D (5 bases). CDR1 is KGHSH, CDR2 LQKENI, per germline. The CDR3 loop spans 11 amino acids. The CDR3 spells CASSPQVEQYF. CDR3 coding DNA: TGTGCCAGCTCCCCACAGGTAGAGCAGTACTTC.

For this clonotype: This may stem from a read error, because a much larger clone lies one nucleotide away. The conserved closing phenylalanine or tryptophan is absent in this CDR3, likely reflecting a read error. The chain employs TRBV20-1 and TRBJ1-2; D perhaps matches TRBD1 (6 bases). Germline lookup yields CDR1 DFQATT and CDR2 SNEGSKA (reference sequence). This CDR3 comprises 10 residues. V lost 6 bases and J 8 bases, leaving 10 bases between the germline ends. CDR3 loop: CSAHGQGYTL. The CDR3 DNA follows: TGCAGTGCACACGGACAGGGCTACACCCTC.

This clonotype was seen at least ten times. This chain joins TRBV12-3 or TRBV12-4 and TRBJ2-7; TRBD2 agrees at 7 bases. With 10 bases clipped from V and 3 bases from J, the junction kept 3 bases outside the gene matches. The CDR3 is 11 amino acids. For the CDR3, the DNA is TGTGCCACCGGGGAGGGCTACGAGCAGTACTTC. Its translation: CATGEGYEQYF.

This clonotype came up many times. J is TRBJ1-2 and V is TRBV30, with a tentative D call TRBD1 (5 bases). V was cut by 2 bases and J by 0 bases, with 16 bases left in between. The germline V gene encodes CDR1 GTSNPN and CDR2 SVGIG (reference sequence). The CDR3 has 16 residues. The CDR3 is CAWSFSSGTANYGYTF. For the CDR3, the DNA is TGTGCCTGGAGTTTTTCTTCCGGGACGGCTAACTATGGCTACACCTTC.

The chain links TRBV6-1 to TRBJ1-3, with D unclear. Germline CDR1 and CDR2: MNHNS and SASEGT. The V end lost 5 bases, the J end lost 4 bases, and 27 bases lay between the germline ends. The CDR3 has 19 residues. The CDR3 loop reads CASSPEPPSLQYEGNTIYF. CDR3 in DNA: TGTGCCAGCAGTCCAGAACCGCCCTCCCTGCAATATGAGGGAAACACCATATATTTT.

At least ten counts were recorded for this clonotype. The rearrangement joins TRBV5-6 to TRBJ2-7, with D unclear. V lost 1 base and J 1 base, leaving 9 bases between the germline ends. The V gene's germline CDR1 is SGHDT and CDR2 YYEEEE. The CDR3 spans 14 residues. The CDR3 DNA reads TGTGCCAGCAGCTTGAATTTTGCATCCTACGAGCAGTACTTC. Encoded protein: CASSLNFASYEQYF.

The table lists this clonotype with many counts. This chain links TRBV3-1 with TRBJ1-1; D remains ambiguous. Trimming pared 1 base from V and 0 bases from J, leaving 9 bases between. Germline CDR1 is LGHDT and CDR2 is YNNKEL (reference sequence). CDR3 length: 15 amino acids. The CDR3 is CASSQASRLNTEAFF. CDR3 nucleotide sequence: TGTGCCAGCAGCCAAGCTAGCAGACTGAACACTGAAGCTTTCTTT.

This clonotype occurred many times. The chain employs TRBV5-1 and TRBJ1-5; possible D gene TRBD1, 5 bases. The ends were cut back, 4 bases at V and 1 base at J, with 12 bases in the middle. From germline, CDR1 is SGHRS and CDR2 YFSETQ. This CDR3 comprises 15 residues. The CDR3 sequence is CASSLAGMSNQPQHF. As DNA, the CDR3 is TGCGCCAGCAGCCTGGCAGGGATGAGCAATCAGCCCCAGCATTTT.

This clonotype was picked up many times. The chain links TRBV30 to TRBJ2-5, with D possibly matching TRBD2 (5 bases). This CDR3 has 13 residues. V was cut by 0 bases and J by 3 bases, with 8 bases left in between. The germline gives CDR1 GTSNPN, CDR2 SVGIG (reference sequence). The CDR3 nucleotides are TGTGCCTGGAGTGTTACGGGAAAAGAGACCCAGTACTTC. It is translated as CAWSVTGKETQYF. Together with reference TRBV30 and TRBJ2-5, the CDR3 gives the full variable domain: SQTIHQWPATLVQPVGSPLSLECTVEGTSNPNLYWYRQAAGRGLQLLFYSVGIGQISSEVPQNLSASRPQDRQFILSSKKLLLSDSGFYLCAWSVTGKETQYFGPGTRLLVL.

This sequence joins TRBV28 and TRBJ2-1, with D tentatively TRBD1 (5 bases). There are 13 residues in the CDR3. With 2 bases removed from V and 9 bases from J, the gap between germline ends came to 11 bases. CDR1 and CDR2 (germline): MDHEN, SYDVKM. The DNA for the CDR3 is TGTGCCAGCAGTTTACCCCGACAGATTGAGCAGTTCTTC. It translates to CASSLPRQIEQFF.

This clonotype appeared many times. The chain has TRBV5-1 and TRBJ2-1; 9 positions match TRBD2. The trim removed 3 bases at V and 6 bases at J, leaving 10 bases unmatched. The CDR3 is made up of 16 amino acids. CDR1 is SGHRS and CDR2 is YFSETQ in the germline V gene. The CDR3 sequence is CASSSNAGGSLNEQFF. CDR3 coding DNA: TGCGCCAGCAGCTCGAATGCGGGAGGGTCTCTCAATGAGCAGTTCTTC.

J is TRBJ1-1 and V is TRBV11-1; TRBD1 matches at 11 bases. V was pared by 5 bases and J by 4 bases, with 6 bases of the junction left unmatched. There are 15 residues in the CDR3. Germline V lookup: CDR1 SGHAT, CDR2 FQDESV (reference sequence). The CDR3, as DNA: TGTGCCAGCAGCATCGGACAGGGGGCGCCCACTGAAGCTTTCTTT. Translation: CASSIGQGAPTEAFF.

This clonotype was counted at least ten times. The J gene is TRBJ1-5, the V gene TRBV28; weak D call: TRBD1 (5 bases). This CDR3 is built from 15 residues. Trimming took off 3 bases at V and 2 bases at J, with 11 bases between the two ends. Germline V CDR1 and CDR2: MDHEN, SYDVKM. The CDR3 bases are TGTGCCAGCAGTTTCTCAGGGTGGGGCAATCAGCCCCAGCATTTT. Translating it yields CASSFSGWGNQPQHF.

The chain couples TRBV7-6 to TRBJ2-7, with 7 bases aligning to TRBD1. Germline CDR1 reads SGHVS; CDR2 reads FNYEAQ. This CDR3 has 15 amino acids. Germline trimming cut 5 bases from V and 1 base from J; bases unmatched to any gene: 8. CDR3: CASSQLTGLSYEQYF. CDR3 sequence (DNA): TGTGCCAGCAGCCAACTGACAGGGCTTTCCTACGAGCAGTACTTC.

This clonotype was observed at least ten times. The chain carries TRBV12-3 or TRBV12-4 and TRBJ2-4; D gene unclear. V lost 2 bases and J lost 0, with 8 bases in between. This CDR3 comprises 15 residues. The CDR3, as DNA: TGTGCCAGCAGTTTATTTGGGTTAGCCAAAAACATTCAGTACTTC. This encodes CASSLFGLAKNIQYF.